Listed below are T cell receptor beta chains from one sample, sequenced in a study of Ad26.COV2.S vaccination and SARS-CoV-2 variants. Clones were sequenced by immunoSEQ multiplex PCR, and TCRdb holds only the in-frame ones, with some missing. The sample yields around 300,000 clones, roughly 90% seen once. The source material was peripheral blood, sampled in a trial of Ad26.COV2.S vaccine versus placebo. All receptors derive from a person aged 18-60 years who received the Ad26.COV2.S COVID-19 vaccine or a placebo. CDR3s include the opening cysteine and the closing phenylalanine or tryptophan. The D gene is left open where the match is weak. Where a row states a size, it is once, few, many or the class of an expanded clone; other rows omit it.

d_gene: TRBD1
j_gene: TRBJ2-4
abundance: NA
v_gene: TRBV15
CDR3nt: TGTGCCACCAGCAGGGACAGGCGACTAGCCAAAAACATTCAGTACTTC
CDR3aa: CATSRDRRLAKNIQYF

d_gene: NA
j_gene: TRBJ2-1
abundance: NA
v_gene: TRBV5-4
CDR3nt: TGTGCCAGCAGCTTAAGTCGGGAAATATACAATGAGCAGTTCTTC
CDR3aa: CASSLSREIYNEQFF

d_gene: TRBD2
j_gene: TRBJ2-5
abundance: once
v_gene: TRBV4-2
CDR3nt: TGTGCCAGCAGCCAAGCGAATCCCGCTAGCGGGGTCCAAGAGACCCAGTACTTC
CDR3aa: CASSQANPASGVQETQYF

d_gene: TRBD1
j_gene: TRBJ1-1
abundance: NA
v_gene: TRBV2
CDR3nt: TGTGCCAGCAGTTCCGGGACAGGGGGTAGTGAAGCTTTCTTT
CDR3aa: CASSSGTGGSEAFF

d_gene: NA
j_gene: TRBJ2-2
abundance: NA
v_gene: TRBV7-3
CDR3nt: TGTGCCAGCAGCACCGCCAGGGAGGCCGGGGAGCTGTTTTTT
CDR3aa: CASSTAREAGELFF

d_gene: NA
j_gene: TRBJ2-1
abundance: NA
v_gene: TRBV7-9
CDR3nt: TGTGCCAGCAGCTCCTCATGGGGACTTAGCGTATCCGAGCAGTTCTTC
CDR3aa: CASSSSWGLSVSEQFF

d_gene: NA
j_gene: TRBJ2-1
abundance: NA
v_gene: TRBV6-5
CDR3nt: TGTGCCAGCAGTTACGACGTGAACTACAATGAGCAGTTCTTC
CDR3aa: CASSYDVNYNEQFF

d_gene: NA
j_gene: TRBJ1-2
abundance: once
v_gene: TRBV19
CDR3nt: TGTGCCAGTAGATCGACACAGGACGCTAGCTATGGCTACACCTTC
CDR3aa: CASRSTQDASYGYTF

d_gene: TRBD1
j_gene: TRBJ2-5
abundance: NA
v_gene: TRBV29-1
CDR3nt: TGCAGCTCCGTAGGACAGGGGGCTTTGGTCGGAGAGACCCAGTACTTC
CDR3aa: CSSVGQGALVGETQYF

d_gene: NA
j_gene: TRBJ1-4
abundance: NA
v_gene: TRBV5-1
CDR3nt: TGCGCCAGCAGCTTGGTGGCAGATAATGAAAAACTGTTTTTT
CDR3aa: CASSLVADNEKLFF

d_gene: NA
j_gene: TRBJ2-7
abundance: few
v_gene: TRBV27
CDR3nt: TGTGCCAGCAGTTTACAGGGGAGCCTCTACGAGCAGTACTTC
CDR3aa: CASSLQGSLYEQYF

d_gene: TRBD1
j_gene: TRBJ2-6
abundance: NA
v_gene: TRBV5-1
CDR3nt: TGCGCCAGCAGCTGGACCGGGACAGGAGCCAACGTCCTGACTTTC
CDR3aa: CASSWTGTGANVLTF

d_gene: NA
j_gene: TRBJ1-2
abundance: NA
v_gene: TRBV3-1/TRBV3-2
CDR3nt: TGTGCCAGCAGCCAATTCTCCGGGCACTATGGCTACACCTTC
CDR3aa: CASSQFSGHYGYTF

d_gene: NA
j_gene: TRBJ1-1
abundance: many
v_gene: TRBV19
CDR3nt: TGTGCCAGTAGTATGTCTGCGAACACTGAAGCTTTCTTT
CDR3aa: CASSMSANTEAFF

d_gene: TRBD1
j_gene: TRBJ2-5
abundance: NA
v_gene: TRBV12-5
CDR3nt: TGTGCTCACTTCCCGCCCACGTCGACAGGGGGCGTAGAGACCCAGTACTTC
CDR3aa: CAHFPPTSTGGVETQYF

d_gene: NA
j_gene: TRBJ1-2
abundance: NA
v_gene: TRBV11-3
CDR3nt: TGTGCCAGCAGCTTCCAGGGCCCCACCTATGGCTACACCTTC
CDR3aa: CASSFQGPTYGYTF

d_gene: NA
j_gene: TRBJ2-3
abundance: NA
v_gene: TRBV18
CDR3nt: TGTGCCAGCTCTGCCCGATCGGCAGATACGCAGTATTTT
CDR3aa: CASSARSADTQYF

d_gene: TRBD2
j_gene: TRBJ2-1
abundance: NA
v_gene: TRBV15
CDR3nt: TGTGCCACCAGCAGAGATTATGCTAGGGAGGGCCCCTACAATGAGCAGTTCTTC
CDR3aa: CATSRDYAREGPYNEQFF

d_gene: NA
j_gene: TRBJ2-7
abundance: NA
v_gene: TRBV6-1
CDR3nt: TGTGCCAGCAGTGAACCAGGAACCTACGAGCAGTACTTC
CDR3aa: CASSEPGTYEQYF

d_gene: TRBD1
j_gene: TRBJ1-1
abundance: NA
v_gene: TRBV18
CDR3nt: TGTGCCAGCTCACCGGGCGGACAGGAGGCCACTGAAGCTTTCTTT
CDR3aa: CASSPGGQEATEAFF

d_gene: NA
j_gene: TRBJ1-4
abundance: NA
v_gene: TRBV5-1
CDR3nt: TGCGCCAGCAGATCGACCCCTTCAGGGGCAACTAATGAAAAACTGTTTTTT
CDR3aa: CASRSTPSGATNEKLFF

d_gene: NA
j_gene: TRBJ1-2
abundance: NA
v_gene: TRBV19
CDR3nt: TGTGCCAGTAGTACTGAAGTTAACTATGGCTACACCTTC
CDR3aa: CASSTEVNYGYTF

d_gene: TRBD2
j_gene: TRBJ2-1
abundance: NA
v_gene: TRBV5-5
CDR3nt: TGTGCCAGCAGCTTGTGGAGCGGGGCGAGCTCCTACAATGAGCAGTTCTTC
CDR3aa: CASSLWSGASSYNEQFF